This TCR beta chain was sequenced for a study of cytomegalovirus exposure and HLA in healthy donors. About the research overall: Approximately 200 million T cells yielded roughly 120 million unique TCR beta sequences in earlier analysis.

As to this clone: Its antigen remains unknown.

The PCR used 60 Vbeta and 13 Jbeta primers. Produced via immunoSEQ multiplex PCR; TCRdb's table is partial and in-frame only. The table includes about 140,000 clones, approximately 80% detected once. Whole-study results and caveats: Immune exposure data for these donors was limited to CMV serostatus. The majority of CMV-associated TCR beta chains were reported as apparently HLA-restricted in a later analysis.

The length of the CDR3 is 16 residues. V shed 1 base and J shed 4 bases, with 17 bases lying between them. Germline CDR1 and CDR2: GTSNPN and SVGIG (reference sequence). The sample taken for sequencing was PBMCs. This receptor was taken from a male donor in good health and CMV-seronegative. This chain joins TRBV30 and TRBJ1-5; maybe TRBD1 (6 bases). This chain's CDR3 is CAWSGFGQSRNQPQHF. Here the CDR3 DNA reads TGTGCCTGGAGTGGTTTCGGACAGTCTAGAAATCAGCCCCAGCATTTT. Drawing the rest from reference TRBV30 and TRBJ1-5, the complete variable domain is SQTIHQWPATLVQPVGSPLSLECTVEGTSNPNLYWYRQAAGRGLQLLFYSVGIGQISSEVPQNLSASRPQDRQFILSSKKLLLSDSGFYLCAWSGFGQSRNQPQHFGDGTRLSIL.